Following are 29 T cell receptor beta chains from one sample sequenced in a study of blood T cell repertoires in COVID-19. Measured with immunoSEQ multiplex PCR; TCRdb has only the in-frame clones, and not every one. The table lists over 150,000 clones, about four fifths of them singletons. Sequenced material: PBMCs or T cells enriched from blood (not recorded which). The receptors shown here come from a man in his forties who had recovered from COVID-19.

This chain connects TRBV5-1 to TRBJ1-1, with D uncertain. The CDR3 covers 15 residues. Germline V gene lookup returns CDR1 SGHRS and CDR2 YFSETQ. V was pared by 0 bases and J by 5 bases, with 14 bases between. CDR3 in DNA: TGCGCCAGCAGCTTGGACCGCCTCGGCGGGACTGAAGCTTTCTTT. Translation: CASSLDRLGGTEAFF.

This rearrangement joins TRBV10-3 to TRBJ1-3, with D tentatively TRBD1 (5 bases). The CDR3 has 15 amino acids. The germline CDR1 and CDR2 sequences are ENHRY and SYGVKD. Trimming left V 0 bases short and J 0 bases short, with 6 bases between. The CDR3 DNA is TGTGCCATCAGTGAGTCGGACACCTCTGGAAACACCATATATTTT. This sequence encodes CAISESDTSGNTIYF.

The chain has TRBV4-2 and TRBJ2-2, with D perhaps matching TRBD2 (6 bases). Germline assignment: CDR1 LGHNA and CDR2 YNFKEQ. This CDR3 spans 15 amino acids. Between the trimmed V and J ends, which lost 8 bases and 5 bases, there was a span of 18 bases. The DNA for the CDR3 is TGTGCCAGCGATTTTAACGGGGGTGCTACCGGGGAGCTGTTTTTT. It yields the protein CASDFNGGATGELFF.

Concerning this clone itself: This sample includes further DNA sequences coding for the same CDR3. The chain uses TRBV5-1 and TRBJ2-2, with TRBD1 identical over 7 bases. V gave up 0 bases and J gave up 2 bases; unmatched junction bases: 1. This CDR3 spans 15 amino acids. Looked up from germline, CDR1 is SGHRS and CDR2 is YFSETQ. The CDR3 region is CASSLGQGNTGELFF. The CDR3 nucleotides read TGCGCCAGCAGCTTGGGACAGGGTAACACCGGGGAGCTGTTTTTT.

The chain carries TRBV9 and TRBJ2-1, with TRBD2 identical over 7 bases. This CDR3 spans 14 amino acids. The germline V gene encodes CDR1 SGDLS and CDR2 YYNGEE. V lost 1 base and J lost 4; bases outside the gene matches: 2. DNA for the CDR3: TGTGCCAGCAGCGTAACAGCGGGGTACAATGAGCAGTTCTTC. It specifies CASSVTAGYNEQFF.

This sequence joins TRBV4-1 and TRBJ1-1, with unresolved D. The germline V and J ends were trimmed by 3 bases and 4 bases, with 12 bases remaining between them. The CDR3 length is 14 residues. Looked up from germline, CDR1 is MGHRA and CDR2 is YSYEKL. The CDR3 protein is CASSQRASGTEAFF. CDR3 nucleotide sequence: TGCGCCAGCAGCCAGCGGGCTTCGGGCACTGAAGCTTTCTTT.

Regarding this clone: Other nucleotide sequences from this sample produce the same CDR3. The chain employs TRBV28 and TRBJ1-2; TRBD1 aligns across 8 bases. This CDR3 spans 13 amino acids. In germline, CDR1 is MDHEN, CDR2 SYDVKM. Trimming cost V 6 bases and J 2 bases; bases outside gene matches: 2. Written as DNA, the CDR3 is TGTGCCAGCAGAACAGGGGGAAACTATGGCTACACCTTC. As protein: CASRTGGNYGYTF.

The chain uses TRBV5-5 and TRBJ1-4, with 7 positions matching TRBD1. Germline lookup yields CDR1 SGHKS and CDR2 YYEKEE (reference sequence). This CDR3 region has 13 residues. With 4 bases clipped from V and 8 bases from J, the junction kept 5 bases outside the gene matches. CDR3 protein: CASSIGQEEKLFF. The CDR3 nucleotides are TGTGCCAGCAGCATCGGACAGGAAGAAAAACTGTTTTTT.

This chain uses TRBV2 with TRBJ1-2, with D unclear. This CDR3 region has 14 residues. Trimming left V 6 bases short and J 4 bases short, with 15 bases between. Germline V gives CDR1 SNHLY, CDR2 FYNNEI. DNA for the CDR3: TGTGCCAGCAGCGGGGATCTGGCGGGCTATGGCTACACCTTC. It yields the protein CASSGDLAGYGYTF.

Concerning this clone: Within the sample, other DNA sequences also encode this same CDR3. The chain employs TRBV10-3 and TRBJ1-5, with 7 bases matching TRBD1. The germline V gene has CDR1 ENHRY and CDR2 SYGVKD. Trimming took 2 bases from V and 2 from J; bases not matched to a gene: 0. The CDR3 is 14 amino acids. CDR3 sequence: CAISEGQGNQPQHF. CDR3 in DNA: TGTGCCATCAGTGAGGGACAGGGCAATCAGCCCCAGCATTTT.

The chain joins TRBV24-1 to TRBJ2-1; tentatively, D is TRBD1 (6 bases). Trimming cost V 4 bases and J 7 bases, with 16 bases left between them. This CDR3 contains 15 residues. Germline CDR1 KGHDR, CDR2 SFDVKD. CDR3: CATSEGRQAGNEQFF. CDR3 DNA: TGTGCCACCAGTGAAGGAAGACAGGCAGGGAATGAGCAGTTCTTC.

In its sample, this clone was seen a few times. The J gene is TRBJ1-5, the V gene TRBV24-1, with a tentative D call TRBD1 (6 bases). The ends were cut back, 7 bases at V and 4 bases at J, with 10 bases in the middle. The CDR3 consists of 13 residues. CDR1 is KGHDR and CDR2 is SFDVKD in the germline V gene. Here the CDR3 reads CATRDSTNQPQHF. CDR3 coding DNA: TGTGCCACCAGGGACAGCACAAATCAGCCCCAGCATTTT.

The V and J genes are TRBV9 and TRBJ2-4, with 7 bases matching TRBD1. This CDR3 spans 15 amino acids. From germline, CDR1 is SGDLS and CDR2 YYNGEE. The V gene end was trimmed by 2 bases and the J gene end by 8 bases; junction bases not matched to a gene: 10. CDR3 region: CASSVLDRMEDIQYF. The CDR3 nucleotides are TGTGCCAGCAGCGTTTTGGACAGGATGGAGGACATTCAGTACTTC.

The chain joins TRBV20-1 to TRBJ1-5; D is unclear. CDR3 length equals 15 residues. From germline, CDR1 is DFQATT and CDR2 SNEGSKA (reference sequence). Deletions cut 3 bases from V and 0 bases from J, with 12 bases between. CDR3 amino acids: CSASIGWNSNQPQHF. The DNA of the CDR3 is TGCAGTGCTAGTATCGGGTGGAATAGCAATCAGCCCCAGCATTTT.

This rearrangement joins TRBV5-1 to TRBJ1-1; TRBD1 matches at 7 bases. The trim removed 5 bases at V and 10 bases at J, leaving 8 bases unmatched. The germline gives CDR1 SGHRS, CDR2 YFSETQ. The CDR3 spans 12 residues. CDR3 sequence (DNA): TGCGCCAGCAGGGGAGGCGAGGGGGCAGCTTTCTTT. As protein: CASRGGEGAAFF.

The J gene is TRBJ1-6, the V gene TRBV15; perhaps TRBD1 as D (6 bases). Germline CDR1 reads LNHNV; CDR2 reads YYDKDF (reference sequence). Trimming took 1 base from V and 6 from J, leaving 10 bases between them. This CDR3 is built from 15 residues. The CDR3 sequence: CATSRAKDSNSPLHF. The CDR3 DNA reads TGTGCCACCAGCAGAGCTAAGGACAGTAATTCACCCCTCCACTTT.

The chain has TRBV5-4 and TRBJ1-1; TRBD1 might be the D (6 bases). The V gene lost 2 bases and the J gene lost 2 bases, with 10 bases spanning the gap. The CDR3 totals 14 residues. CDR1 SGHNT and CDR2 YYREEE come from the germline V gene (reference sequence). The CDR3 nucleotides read TGTGCCAGCAGCTTACAGGGAAGCAACACTGAAGCTTTCTTT. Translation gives CASSLQGSNTEAFF.

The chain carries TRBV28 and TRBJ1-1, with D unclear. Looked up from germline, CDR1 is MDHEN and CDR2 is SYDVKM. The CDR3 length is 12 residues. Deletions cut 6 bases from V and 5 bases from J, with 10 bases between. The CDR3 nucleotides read TGTGCCAGCAGCGAAACAAAAACTGAAGCTTTCTTT. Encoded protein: CASSETKTEAFF.

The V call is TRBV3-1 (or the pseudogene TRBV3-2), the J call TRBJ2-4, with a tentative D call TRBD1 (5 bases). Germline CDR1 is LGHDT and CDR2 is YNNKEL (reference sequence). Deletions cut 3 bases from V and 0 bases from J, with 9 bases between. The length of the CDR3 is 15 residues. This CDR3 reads CASSQTDVAKNIQYF. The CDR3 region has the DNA TGTGCCAGCAGCCAGACAGACGTAGCCAAAAACATTCAGTACTTC.

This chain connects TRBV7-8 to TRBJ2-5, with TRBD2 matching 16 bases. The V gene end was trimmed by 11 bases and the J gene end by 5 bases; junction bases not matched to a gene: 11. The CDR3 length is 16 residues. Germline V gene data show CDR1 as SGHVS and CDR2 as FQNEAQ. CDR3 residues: CASALGTSGGEETQYF. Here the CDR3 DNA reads TGTGCCTCCGCCCTGGGGACTAGCGGGGGGGAGGAGACCCAGTACTTC.

Written as DNA, the CDR3 is TGCGCCAGCAGCCAAGATAAAATGACACACTATGGCTACACCTTC. Residues: CASSQDKMTHYGYTF. The chain uses TRBV4-3 and TRBJ1-2; D is unresolved. The CDR3 consists of 15 residues. In germline, CDR1 is LGHNA, CDR2 YSLEER. V gave up 0 bases and J gave up 3 bases, with 11 bases separating them.

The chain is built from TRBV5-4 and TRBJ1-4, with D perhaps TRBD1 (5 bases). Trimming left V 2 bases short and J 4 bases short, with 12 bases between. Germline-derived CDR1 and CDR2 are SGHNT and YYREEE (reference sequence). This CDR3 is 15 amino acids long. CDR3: CASSFKAGGNEKLFF. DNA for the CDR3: TGTGCCAGCAGCTTTAAGGCGGGGGGTAATGAAAAACTGTTTTTT.

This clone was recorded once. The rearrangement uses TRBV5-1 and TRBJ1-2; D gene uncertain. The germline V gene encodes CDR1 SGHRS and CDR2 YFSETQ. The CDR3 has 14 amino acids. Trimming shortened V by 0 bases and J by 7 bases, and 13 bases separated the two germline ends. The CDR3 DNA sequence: TGCGCCAGCAGCTTGGAAAACGGGTCGGGTGGCTACACCTTC. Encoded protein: CASSLENGSGGYTF.

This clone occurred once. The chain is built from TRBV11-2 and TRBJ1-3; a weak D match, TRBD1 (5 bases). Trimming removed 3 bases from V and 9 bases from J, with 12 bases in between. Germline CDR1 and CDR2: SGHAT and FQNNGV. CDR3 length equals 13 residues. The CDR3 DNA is TGTGCCAGCAGCTTTTCTGAAACAGGCACCATATATTTT. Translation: CASSFSETGTIYF.

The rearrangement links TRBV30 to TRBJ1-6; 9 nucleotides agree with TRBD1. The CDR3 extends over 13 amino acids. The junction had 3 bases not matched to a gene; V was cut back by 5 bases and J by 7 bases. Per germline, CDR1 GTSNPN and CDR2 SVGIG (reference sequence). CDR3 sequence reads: CAWGDRANSPLHF. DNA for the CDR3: TGTGCCTGGGGGGACAGGGCAAATTCACCCCTCCACTTT.

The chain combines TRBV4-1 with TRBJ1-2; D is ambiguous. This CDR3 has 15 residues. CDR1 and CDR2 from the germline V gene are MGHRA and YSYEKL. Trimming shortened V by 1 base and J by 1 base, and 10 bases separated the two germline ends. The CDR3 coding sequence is TGCGCCAGCAGCCAAGCTGGCGGGGTTAACTATGGCTACACCTTC. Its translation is CASSQAGGVNYGYTF.

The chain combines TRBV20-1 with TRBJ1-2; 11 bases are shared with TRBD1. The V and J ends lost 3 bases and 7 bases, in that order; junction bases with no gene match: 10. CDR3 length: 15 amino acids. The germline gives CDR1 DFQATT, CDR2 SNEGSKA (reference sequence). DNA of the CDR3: TGCAGTGCTAGTCGGACAGGGGGCGGTTGGGGTGGCTACACCTTC. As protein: CSASRTGGGWGGYTF.

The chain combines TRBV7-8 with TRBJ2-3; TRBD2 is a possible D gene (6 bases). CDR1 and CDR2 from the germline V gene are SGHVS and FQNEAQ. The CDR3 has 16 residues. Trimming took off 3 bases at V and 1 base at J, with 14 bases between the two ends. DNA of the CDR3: TGTGCCAGCAGCTTCGACGGGGGAACAGGCACAGATACGCAGTATTTT. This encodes CASSFDGGTGTDTQYF.

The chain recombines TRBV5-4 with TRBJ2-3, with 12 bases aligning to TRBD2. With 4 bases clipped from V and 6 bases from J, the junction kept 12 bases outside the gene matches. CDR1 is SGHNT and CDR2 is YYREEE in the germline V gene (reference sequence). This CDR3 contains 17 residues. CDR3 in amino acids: CASSLIKTSGGGDTQYF. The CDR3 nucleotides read TGTGCCAGCAGCCTAATCAAGACTAGCGGGGGAGGTGATACGCAGTATTTT.